Listed below are T cell receptor beta chains from one sample, sequenced in a study of blood T cell repertoires in COVID-19. Generated by immunoSEQ multiplex PCR, the TCRdb table keeps only in-frame clones and is missing some. Here the sample spans about 380,000 clones, around 87% being singletons. Material: peripheral blood. The receptors come from a man aged 18-30 years with active or convalescent COVID-19. Each CDR3 is given with its conserved first and last residue. Each record gives: CDR3 protein, CDR3 DNA, V gene, D gene, clone size, J gene. D genes are given only for firm matches. Clone size is given for some rows only: seen once, a few or many times, or a class if the clone is expanded.

CASSPAGGSYNEQFF,TGTGCCAGCAGTCCAGCGGGAGGGTCCTACAATGAGCAGTTCTTC,TRBV6-5,TRBD2,once,TRBJ2-1
CASSLGGLAGGSYEQYF,TGTGCCAGCAGCCTTGGGGGACTAGCGGGAGGTTCCTACGAGCAGTACTTC,TRBV11-2,TRBD2,-,TRBJ2-7
CASSPGWGDSPLHF,TGCGCCAGCAGTCCCGGGTGGGGAGATTCACCCCTCCACTTT,TRBV5-1,-,once,TRBJ1-6
CASSLVTGVSPPYEQYF,TGTGCCAGCAGCTTGGTGACAGGGGTTTCCCCCCCCTACGAGCAGTACTTC,TRBV5-5,TRBD1,-,TRBJ2-7
CASSFPDRGTNEKLFF,TGTGCCAGCAGTTTTCCGGACCGGGGGACTAATGAAAAACTGTTTTTT,TRBV28,-,-,TRBJ1-4
CASSSGTGLLYEQYF,TGCGCCAGCAGCTCAGGGACAGGACTCCTTTACGAGCAGTACTTC,TRBV5-1,TRBD1,-,TRBJ2-7
CASSRTSGGTEAFF,TGTGCCAGCAGTCGTACTTCAGGGGGCACTGAAGCTTTCTTT,TRBV6-2/TRBV6-3,TRBD1,-,TRBJ1-1
CASSPSGRYNEQFF,TGCGCCAGCAGCCCCAGCGGGAGGTACAATGAGCAGTTCTTC,TRBV4-3,TRBD2,-,TRBJ2-1
CASSFISTGAYEQYF,TGTGCCAGCAGCTTCATCTCGACAGGAGCATACGAGCAGTACTTC,TRBV5-5,-,-,TRBJ2-7
CSVEEPTHQGPLGYTF,TGCAGCGTTGAAGAACCTACCCACCAGGGCCCCCTCGGCTACACCTTC,TRBV29-1,-,-,TRBJ1-2
CASSREGEHQPQHF,TGTGCCAGCAGTCGAGAGGGGGAGCATCAGCCCCAGCATTTT,TRBV5-5,-,-,TRBJ1-5
CATSRRVGGGNEQFF,TGTGCCACCAGCAGACGGGTTGGGGGCGGAAATGAGCAGTTCTTC,TRBV15,-,-,TRBJ2-1
CASSPIPRDRLNTGELFF,TGTGCCAGCAGCCCCATTCCCCGGGACAGGCTGAACACCGGGGAGCTGTTTTTT,TRBV7-8,TRBD1,-,TRBJ2-2
CASSLSRRGNSPLHF,TGTGCCAGCAGCTTATCCCGCCGGGGTAATTCACCCCTCCACTTT,TRBV11-2,-,-,TRBJ1-6
CASRTGTGLSTDTQYF,TGTGCCAGCAGAACCGGGACAGGGTTAAGCACAGATACGCAGTATTTT,TRBV5-6,TRBD1,-,TRBJ2-3